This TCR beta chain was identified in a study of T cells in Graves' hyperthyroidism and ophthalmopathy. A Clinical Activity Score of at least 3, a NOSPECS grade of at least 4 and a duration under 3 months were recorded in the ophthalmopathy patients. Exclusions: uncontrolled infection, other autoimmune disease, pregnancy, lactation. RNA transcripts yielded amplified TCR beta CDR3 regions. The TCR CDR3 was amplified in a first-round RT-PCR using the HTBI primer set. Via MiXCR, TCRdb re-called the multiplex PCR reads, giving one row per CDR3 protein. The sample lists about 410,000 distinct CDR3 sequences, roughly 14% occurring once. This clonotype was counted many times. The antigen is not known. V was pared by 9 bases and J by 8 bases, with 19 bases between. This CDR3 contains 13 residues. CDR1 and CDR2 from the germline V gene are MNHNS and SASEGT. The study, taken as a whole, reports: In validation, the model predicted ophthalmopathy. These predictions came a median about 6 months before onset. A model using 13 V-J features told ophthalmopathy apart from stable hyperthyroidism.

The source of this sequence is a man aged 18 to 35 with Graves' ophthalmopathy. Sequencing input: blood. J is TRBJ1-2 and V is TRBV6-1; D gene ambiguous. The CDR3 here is CARSTRFDKGYTF. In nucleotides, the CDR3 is TGTGCCAGATCGACTCGGTTCGATAAGGGCTACACCTTC.